The sequence of this T cell receptor beta chain was determined in a study of blood T cell repertoires in COVID-19. Original methodology: Reference gene primer amplification gave nucleated cell count estimates. Clones were sequenced by immunoSEQ multiplex PCR, and TCRdb holds only the in-frame ones, with some missing. D and trimming were read from the DNA, whereas the V and J calls and clone size are those reported in that table. This sample carries about 300,000 clones, more than 85% of them seen once, and the ten largest clones take 2.2%. Germline CDR1 GTSNPN, CDR2 SVGIG (reference sequence). This CDR3 contains 15 residues. The V segment lost 0 bases and the J segment 0 bases; nucleotides outside the gene matches: 2.

The gene calls are TRBV30 and TRBJ2-1, with TRBD1 matching over 7 bases. This TCR derives from a woman younger than 45 with COVID-19, enrolled during active disease. The specimen was peripheral blood. The chain's CDR3 is CAWSVGDSSYNEQFF. CDR3 bases: TGTGCCTGGAGTGTAGGGGACAGCTCCTACAATGAGCAGTTCTTC.